This TCR beta chain originates from a study of regulatory T cells in long-lasting Graves disease. Findings of the study overall: Persistent-disease Graves' patients showed less TCR diversity than new cases.

Time point given: newly diagnosed GD, antithyroid drugs for less than 3 months. The TCR library used RNA extracted from PBMCs. Per the germline V gene, CDR1 is SEHNR and CDR2 is FQNEAQ (reference sequence). The length of the CDR3 is 18 residues. V gave up 3 bases and J gave up 0 bases, with 17 bases separating them. Combining iRepertoire HTBI primers with Arm-PCR of CDR3 regions, the authors built TCR beta libraries. TCRdb ran MiXCR on the multiplex PCR reads and lists one entry per CDR3 protein. The data hold roughly 220,000 distinct CDR3 sequences, with roughly 18% observed a single time. In this sample, this clonotype turned up many times. Its antigen is undetermined.

The chain combines TRBV7-9 with TRBJ2-2; maybe TRBD1 (6 bases). The source is a female donor with Graves disease. The material was peripheral blood mononuclear cells (PBMCs), obtained at new diagnosis, from a patient treated with antithyroid drugs. DNA for the CDR3: TGTGCCAGCAGCTTTCCCGTGACAGGACGGGCGAACACCGGGGAGCTGTTTTTT. The encoded protein is CASSFPVTGRANTGELFF. The complete variable domain, with remaining parts taken from reference TRBV7-9 and TRBJ2-2, reads DTGVSQNPRHKITKRGQNVTFRCDPISEHNRLYWYRQTLGQGPEFLTYFQNEAQLEKSRLLSDRFSAERPKGSFSTLEIQRTEQGDSAMYLCASSFPVTGRANTGELFFGEGSRLTVL.